These 23 T cell receptor beta chains were all obtained from the same sample, sequenced in a study of relationships among human T cell subsets. From mRNA, alpha and beta CDR3 regions were amplified using semiquantitative ARM-PCR. In ARM-PCR, communal superprimers followed tagged nested gene-specific primers for exponential amplification. TCRdb independently ran MiXCR on the multiplex PCR reads; one entry per CDR3 protein. The table has about 14,000 distinct CDR3 sequences, around 60% seen once. CD4+CD25+ regulatory T cells came from anti-CD25 bead selection of positively selected CD4+ cells. Source material: Tregs sorted from blood. Receptors originate from a man aged 35-49 years in good health.

The chain joins TRBV5-1 to TRBJ2-1, with a tentative D call TRBD2 (7 bases). The V gene lost 5 bases and the J gene lost 9 bases, with 21 bases spanning the gap. The length of the CDR3 is 15 residues. The germline V gene has CDR1 SGHRS and CDR2 YFSETQ. CDR3 region: CASRGGLSGDSEQFF. Written as DNA, the CDR3 is TGCGCCAGCAGAGGGGGACTAAGCGGTGACTCTGAGCAGTTCTTC.

V usage is TRBV6-6 and J usage is TRBJ1-3; 8 positions agree with TRBD1. CDR1 and CDR2 (germline): MNHNY, SVGAGI (reference sequence). Trimming at V came to 2 bases and at J to 10 bases, leaving 7 bases not matched to a gene. CDR3 length: 14 amino acids. CDR3: CASSYTRGQETIYF. CDR3 nucleotide sequence: TGTGCCAGCAGTTACACCCGGGGACAGGAAACCATATATTTT.

This chain joins TRBV12-3 or TRBV12-4 and TRBJ2-2; perhaps TRBD2 as D (6 bases). Trimming removed 2 bases from V and 1 base from J, with 8 bases in between. This CDR3 region has 15 residues. The CDR3 sequence is CASSLYGRNTGELFF. CDR3 nucleotides: TGTGCCAGCAGTTTATACGGGAGGAACACCGGGGAGCTGTTTTTT.

The rearrangement joins TRBV11-2 to TRBJ2-1; D possibly matches TRBD1 or TRBD2 (7 bases each). The CDR3 has 16 residues. The V end lost 5 bases, the J end lost 7 bases, and 21 bases lay between the germline ends. CDR1 SGHAT and CDR2 FQNNGV come from the germline V gene. This chain's CDR3 is CASSRGGQQGLNEQFF. The CDR3 bases are TGTGCCAGCAGCCGCGGGGGCCAACAGGGGTTGAATGAGCAGTTCTTC.

A remark on this clonotype: The junction differs from germline at one of its ends, possibly a read error. V is TRBV12-3 or TRBV12-4 and J is TRBJ1-5; D is perhaps TRBD1 (5 bases). CDR3 size: 13 residues. The CDR3 nucleotides read TGTGTCAGCAGCGCCGGGGGTGTTCAGCCCCAGCATTTT. Amino acid sequence: CVSSAGGVQPQHF.

The CDR3, as DNA: TGCAGCGTATCGACAGGGGATGTTTTCTTT. Amino acid sequence: CSVSTGDVFF. The chain has TRBV29-1 and TRBJ1-1; TRBD1 aligns across 8 bases. J gave up 13 bases and V 6 bases, and 7 bases lay outside the gene matches. The length of the CDR3 is 10 residues. CDR1 is SQVTM and CDR2 is ANQGSEA in the germline V gene.

This clonotype was seen more than once but under ten times. The CDR3 bases are TGTGCCAGCAGCTTATCGGGGTTTCTCGGGGTGTCGTCGGAGACCCAGTACTTC. This sequence encodes CASSLSGFLGVSSETQYF. The chain recombines TRBV11-1 with TRBJ2-5, with D perhaps TRBD2 (5 bases). The ends were cut back, 2 bases at V and 5 bases at J, with 24 bases in the middle. The CDR3 consists of 18 residues. Germline CDR1 reads SGHAT; CDR2 reads FQDESV (reference sequence).

The chain links TRBV12-3 or TRBV12-4 to TRBJ2-7; D is ambiguous. The CDR3 has 14 amino acids. Trimming shortened V by 5 bases and J by 6 bases, and 17 bases separated the two germline ends. The CDR3 bases are TGTGCCAGCAGTGACACCCGTCAAACGGGCGAGCAGTACTTC. Translation gives CASSDTRQTGEQYF.

The genes are TRBV11-2 and TRBJ1-4; unclear D gene. The germline gives CDR1 SGHAT, CDR2 FQNNGV. V lost 2 bases, J lost 8 bases, and 6 bases lay in between. The CDR3 length is 12 residues. CDR3 amino acids: CASSLIMEKLFF. CDR3 DNA sequence: TGTGCCAGCAGCTTAATAATGGAAAAACTGTTTTTT.

J is TRBJ2-3 and V is TRBV20-1, with 12 bases aligning to TRBD2. From germline, CDR1 is DFQATT and CDR2 SNEGSKA (reference sequence). V lost 7 bases and J lost 0; bases outside the gene matches: 8. The CDR3 contains 16 residues. CDR3 nucleotide sequence: TGCAGTGTCATGACTAGCGGGAGTGGGAGCACAGATACGCAGTATTTT. Residues: CSVMTSGSGSTDTQYF.

The chain is built from TRBV28 and TRBJ2-1; 9 nucleotides match TRBD2. The V segment lost 7 bases and the J segment 1 base; nucleotides outside the gene matches: 8. The length of the CDR3 is 16 residues. Germline-derived CDR1 and CDR2 are MDHEN and SYDVKM. DNA of the CDR3: TGTGCCAGCACCTCAAGGACTAGCGCATCCTACAATGAGCAGTTCTTC. Protein sequence: CASTSRTSASYNEQFF. The whole variable domain, filled in from reference TRBV28 and TRBJ2-1, reads DVKVTQSSRYLVKRTGEKVFLECVQDMDHENMFWYRQDPGLGLRLIYFSYDVKMKEKGDIPEGYSVSREKKERFSLILESASTNQTSMYLCASTSRTSASYNEQFFGPGTRLTVL.

The table lists this clonotype with a few counts. This chain links TRBV28 with TRBJ2-4; tentatively, D is TRBD1 or TRBD2 (5 bases each). Germline V gives CDR1 MDHEN, CDR2 SYDVKM. V lost 6 bases to trimming and J lost 5 bases, with 20 bases between them. The CDR3 spans 16 residues. CDR3 loop: CASRSLRAGTQNIQYF. The CDR3 nucleotides are TGTGCCAGCAGGTCCCTCCGTGCAGGGACCCAAAACATTCAGTACTTC.

V usage is TRBV14 and J usage is TRBJ2-1; 15 nucleotides align to TRBD2. The J segment lost 2 bases and the V segment lost 1 base, leaving 9 bases of the junction unmatched. There are 20 residues in the CDR3. The germline CDR1 and CDR2 sequences are SGHDN and FVKESK. CDR3 sequence: CASSQVSGLAGGLPYNEQFF. Written as DNA, the CDR3 is TGTGCCAGCAGCCAAGTTTCCGGACTAGCGGGAGGGCTCCCCTACAATGAGCAGTTCTTC.

This chain joins TRBV28 and TRBJ1-6; D unresolved. V dropped 2 bases and J dropped 3 bases, with 5 bases sitting between them. Germline assignment: CDR1 MDHEN and CDR2 SYDVKM. The CDR3 is 14 amino acids. CDR3 coding DNA: TGTGCCAGCAGTTTAGGGGACTATAATTCACCCCTCCACTTT. Translated, it gives CASSLGDYNSPLHF.

The V gene is TRBV6-6, the J gene TRBJ2-1; D call uncertain. This CDR3 is 14 amino acids long. Germline V gene sequence: CDR1 MNHNY, CDR2 SVGAGI (reference sequence). V lost 0 bases and J 3 bases, leaving 6 bases between the germline ends. The CDR3 here is CASSYSQIYNEQFF. CDR3 coding DNA: TGTGCCAGCAGTTACTCTCAGATCTACAATGAGCAGTTCTTC.

This chain uses TRBV12-3 or TRBV12-4 with TRBJ2-1, with 7 bases fitting TRBD2. The length of the CDR3 is 14 residues. With V trimmed by 7 bases and J by 3 bases, 6 bases remained unmatched. CDR3 amino acids: CASTFGRDYNEQFF. DNA of the CDR3: TGTGCCAGCACCTTTGGGAGGGACTACAATGAGCAGTTCTTC.

This clonotype was picked up one time. The chain links TRBV19 to TRBJ2-7, with a tentative D call TRBD1 (5 bases). With 7 bases removed from V and 5 bases from J, the gap between germline ends came to 15 bases. Germline values: CDR1 LNHDA, CDR2 SQIVND (reference sequence). The CDR3 consists of 13 residues. Here the CDR3 reads CASIPTASHEQYF. CDR3 nucleotide sequence: TGTGCCAGTATCCCGACAGCTTCCCACGAGCAGTACTTC.

The rearrangement uses TRBV5-1 and TRBJ1-1; TRBD1 matches at 7 bases. V lost 4 bases and J lost 5; bases outside the gene matches: 8. Germline V CDR1 and CDR2: SGHRS, YFSETQ. The CDR3 spans 14 residues. The CDR3 protein is CASSRTTGNTEAFF. In DNA, the CDR3 is TGCGCCAGCAGCAGGACGACAGGGAATACTGAAGCTTTCTTT.

The chain carries TRBV20-1 and TRBJ1-2; D not certain. Germline V gene data show CDR1 as DFQATT and CDR2 as SNEGSKA (reference sequence). The CDR3 contains 13 residues. V shed 1 base and J shed 2 bases, with 8 bases lying between them. The CDR3 nucleotides are TGCAGTGCTAGAGTTCACAGCAACTATGGCTACACCTTC. Translation: CSARVHSNYGYTF.

Points on this clonotype: The germline gene is not matched at one end of the junction; a read error may be the cause. This chain's CDR3 is CASGLDAGGSNKAFF. CDR3 nucleotide sequence: TGTGCCAGCGGCTTAGACGCAGGGGGTTCAAATAAGGCTTTCTTT. The chain couples TRBV7-9 to TRBJ1-1; TRBD1 matches at 7 bases. Germline V CDR1 and CDR2: SEHNR, FQNEAQ (reference sequence). This CDR3 is 15 amino acids long.

The J gene is TRBJ2-5, the V gene TRBV11-2, with no clear D. This CDR3 is built from 14 residues. Germline V gene lookup returns CDR1 SGHAT and CDR2 FQNNGV. V was cut by 1 base and J by 2 bases, with 8 bases left in between. CDR3 region: CASSLAAPQETQYF. In DNA, the CDR3 is TGTGCCAGCAGCTTAGCGGCCCCACAAGAGACCCAGTACTTC.

By sample share, this clonotype is medium-sized. This chain joins TRBV2 and TRBJ2-1, with D possibly being TRBD1 (5 bases). CDR3 length: 15 amino acids. V lost 8 bases and J lost 3, with 17 bases in between. Germline lookup yields CDR1 SNHLY and CDR2 FYNNEI. CDR3 DNA sequence: TGTGCCAGCGTCAAGGGGAAGGCAAGCTACAATGAGCAGTTCTTC. This sequence encodes CASVKGKASYNEQFF.

This clonotype turned up a few times. V usage is TRBV29-1 and J usage is TRBJ2-1, with unresolved D. Per germline, CDR1 SQVTM and CDR2 ANQGSEA. CDR3 length equals 15 residues. The V and J ends lost 7 bases and 0 bases respectively, with 16 bases between them. The CDR3 nucleotides read TGCAGCGCCGCAGGTCGGCGGAGCTCCTACAATGAGCAGTTCTTC. It translates to CSAAGRRSSYNEQFF.